Given below is one T cell receptor (beta chain) in context. CDR1 and CDR2 (germline): LGHNA, YNFKEQ. This CDR3 contains 17 residues. V was trimmed by 0 bases and J by 2 bases, leaving 15 bases between them. The sample is drawn from a study of T cell changes during pregnancy in multiple sclerosis. Sequencing was performed with immunoSEQ multiplex PCR; in TCRdb, only in-frame clones are kept and a portion is missing. The sample has approximately 40,000 clones, roughly 90% seen once. The source was CD4+ T cells from peripheral blood mononuclear cells, collected before pregnancy. The sequence was collected from a female donor with multiple sclerosis, enrolled in a pregnancy study. The chain links TRBV4-2 to TRBJ2-3; perhaps TRBD1 as D (6 bases). The CDR3 region is CASSQDMQGHSTDTQYF. The CDR3 nucleotides read TGTGCCAGCAGCCAAGATATGCAGGGACACTCCACAGATACGCAGTATTTT.